These 30 T cell receptor beta chains were sequenced from one sample in a study of graft-versus-host responses after intestinal transplantation. No antigen is known for these receptors. Profiled with immunoSEQ multiplex PCR; TCRdb holds only in-frame clones, not every one. This table has fewer than 90,000 clones, over 90% appearing once. The source was unstimulated CD4+ T cells sorted from spleen or lymph node cells, collected before transplant. These TCRs come from a human donor who was the organ donor for an intestinal transplant.

This chain uses TRBV28 with TRBJ2-2; D may correspond to TRBD1 or TRBD2 (5 bases each). The CDR3 is made up of 15 amino acids. Trimming removed 2 bases from V and 8 bases from J, with 15 bases in between. CDR1 and CDR2 (germline): MDHEN, SYDVKM. CDR3 DNA sequence: TGTGCCAGCAGTTTAGGGTCAGGGCTAGCAGGGGAGCTGTTTTTT. Protein sequence: CASSLGSGLAGELFF.

The V gene is TRBV7-2, the J gene TRBJ1-3; tentatively, D is TRBD1 (5 bases). CDR3 length equals 16 residues. Looked up from germline, CDR1 is SGHTA and CDR2 is FQGNSA. Trimming left V 1 base short and J 2 bases short, with 12 bases between. CDR3 nucleotide sequence: TGTGCCAGCAGCTTAGTTCAGGGAGGTGCTGGAAACACCATATATTTT. This gives the protein CASSLVQGGAGNTIYF.

The V call is TRBV6-5, the J call TRBJ1-1; D call uncertain. CDR3 length equals 13 residues. Trimming left V 9 bases short and J 5 bases short, with 16 bases between. Per the germline V gene, CDR1 is MNHEY and CDR2 is SVGAGI. CDR3 coding DNA: TGTGCCAGTTCCTTGACGGGCGGGACTGAAGCTTTCTTT. Translated: CASSLTGGTEAFF.

The chain recombines TRBV6-1 with TRBJ1-2, with 8 bases matching TRBD1. The CDR3 covers 14 residues. J gave up 5 bases and V 1 base, and 3 bases lay outside the gene matches. Germline lookup yields CDR1 MNHNS and CDR2 SASEGT. This CDR3 is CASSEVGTGYGYTF. For the CDR3, the DNA is TGTGCCAGCAGTGAAGTCGGGACAGGTTATGGCTACACCTTC.

This chain uses TRBV10-2 with TRBJ2-5; 8 bases line up with TRBD2. The CDR3 totals 14 residues. After removal of 5 bases from V and 5 bases from J, the junction contained 7 bases not matched to a gene. Germline V gives CDR1 WSHSY, CDR2 SAAADI. CDR3 coding DNA: TGCGCCAGCAGTTACGGGGGGGCGGCGGAGACCCAGTACTTC. Translating it yields CASSYGGAAETQYF.

The CDR3 bases are TGTGCCAGCAGGGCAGGGGCGAACACCGGGGAGCTGTTTTTT. Its protein is CASRAGANTGELFF. This sequence joins TRBV2 and TRBJ2-2, with D possibly matching TRBD1 (6 bases). Trimming took off 6 bases at V and 0 bases at J, with 8 bases between the two ends. The CDR3 runs to 14 residues. Germline-derived CDR1 and CDR2 are SNHLY and FYNNEI.

The chain employs TRBV6-1 and TRBJ1-2; tentative D call: TRBD1 (5 bases). The CDR3 consists of 14 residues. V was shortened by 8 bases and J by 6 bases, with 19 bases between the two germline ends. Germline assignment: CDR1 MNHNS and CDR2 SASEGT. The CDR3 loop is CASAEAGRRNGYTF. Written as DNA, the CDR3 is TGTGCCAGCGCCGAAGCAGGGAGGAGAAATGGCTACACCTTC.

V gene TRBV5-4 combines with J gene TRBJ2-3; no definite D call. CDR1 is SGHNT and CDR2 is YYREEE in the germline V gene (reference sequence). The CDR3 loop spans 13 amino acids. The V gene lost 0 bases and the J gene lost 6 bases, with 8 bases spanning the gap. CDR3 sequence (DNA): TGTGCCAGCAGCTTGGCCGGAGCGGATACGCAGTATTTT. Translating it yields CASSLAGADTQYF.

V usage is TRBV6-1 and J usage is TRBJ1-5; perhaps TRBD1 as D (6 bases). This CDR3 is built from 15 residues. Germline loops: CDR1 MNHNS, CDR2 SASEGT. Trimming removed 10 bases from V and 7 bases from J, with 23 bases in between. The CDR3, as DNA: TGTGCCACCTCCGTTGATGGGGGCTACGTGCAGCCCCAGCATTTT. Translation gives CATSVDGGYVQPQHF.

This rearrangement joins TRBV5-1 to TRBJ1-4, with no clear D. The CDR3 is 15 residues long. Germline V CDR1 and CDR2: SGHRS, YFSETQ. Between the trimmed V and J ends, which lost 0 bases and 2 bases, there was a span of 8 bases. The CDR3 region has the DNA TGCGCCAGCAGCTTGGATGCCGGGACTAATGAAAAACTGTTTTTT. Protein sequence: CASSLDAGTNEKLFF.

The CDR3 sequence is CASSSDYPITGGREQYF. In nucleotides, the CDR3 is TGTGCCAGCAGCTCAGATTATCCAATCACAGGGGGCAGGGAGCAGTACTTC. This rearrangement joins TRBV11-3 to TRBJ2-7, with 9 bases fitting TRBD1. V lost 4 bases to trimming and J lost 7 bases; unmatched junction nucleotides: 17. The CDR3 totals 17 residues. Germline assignment: CDR1 SGHNT and CDR2 YENEEA.

This chain links TRBV28 with TRBJ1-2; D is possibly TRBD1 (6 bases). This CDR3 is 15 amino acids long. Per germline, CDR1 MDHEN and CDR2 SYDVKM. Trimming removed 5 bases at V and 4 bases at J, with 17 bases between. The CDR3 reads CASSQGQLSAYGYTF. CDR3 in DNA: TGTGCCAGCAGTCAAGGACAGTTGTCAGCCTATGGCTACACCTTC.

This clone was recorded a few times. J is TRBJ1-1 and V is TRBV10-1, with D unclear. Germline CDR1 and CDR2: WNHNN and SYGVQD (reference sequence). V dropped 6 bases and J dropped 0 bases, with 11 bases sitting between them. The CDR3 has 14 residues. CDR3 sequence: CASRAGAMNTEAFF. The DNA for the CDR3 is TGCGCCAGCAGGGCAGGAGCCATGAACACTGAAGCTTTCTTT.

V usage is TRBV2 and J usage is TRBJ1-2, with 7 bases identical to TRBD1. The germline CDR1 and CDR2 sequences are SNHLY and FYNNEI. CDR3 length: 14 amino acids. Trimming cost V 6 bases and J 1 base; bases outside gene matches: 5. The CDR3 spells CASRGDSFNYGYTF. Here the CDR3 DNA reads TGTGCCAGCAGGGGGGACAGTTTTAACTATGGCTACACCTTC.

The chain is built from TRBV27 and TRBJ2-3; 10 nucleotides align to TRBD1. The CDR3 has 15 residues. Germline V gives CDR1 MNHEY, CDR2 SMNVEV (reference sequence). The V and J ends lost 4 bases and 9 bases, in that order; junction bases with no gene match: 10. This CDR3 is CASSSADRGLATQYF. The CDR3 nucleotides read TGTGCCAGCAGTTCCGCAGACAGGGGGCTAGCCACGCAGTATTTT.

This CDR3 is CASSPAFWDSEGYGYTF. CDR3 DNA sequence: TGCGCCAGCAGCCCTGCGTTCTGGGACAGCGAAGGATATGGCTACACCTTC. V is TRBV5-1 and J is TRBJ1-2; 7 nucleotides align to TRBD1. The CDR3 has 17 amino acids. V trimming: 4 bases; J trimming: 5 bases; junction bases outside the gene matches: 17. Germline CDR1 reads SGHRS; CDR2 reads YFSETQ.

This clone came up once. The rearrangement uses TRBV5-4 and TRBJ1-1; possible D gene TRBD1, 6 bases. This CDR3 has 14 amino acids. Trimming stripped 0 bases from V and 8 bases from J, with 14 bases between. CDR1 is SGHNT, CDR2 YYREEE, per germline (reference sequence). The CDR3 region is CASSLDAGVEEAFF. CDR3 sequence (DNA): TGTGCCAGCAGCTTGGACGCAGGGGTGGAGGAAGCTTTCTTT.

This clone was counted a single time. The genes are TRBV7-3 and TRBJ2-3; D perhaps matches TRBD2 (5 bases). Germline lookup yields CDR1 SGHTA and CDR2 FQGTGA. V was trimmed by 1 base and J by 3 bases, leaving 14 bases between them. There are 16 residues in the CDR3. CDR3 sequence: CASSLSPGRGTDTQYF. CDR3 DNA: TGTGCCAGCAGCTTAAGCCCGGGCCGCGGGACAGATACGCAGTATTTT.

A single count supports this clone. The J gene is TRBJ2-3, the V gene TRBV7-2; the D is unclear. The V end was cut by 6 bases, the J end by 0 bases, with 4 bases between. This CDR3 region has 12 residues. CDR1 SGHTA and CDR2 FQGNSA come from the germline V gene. CDR3 coding DNA: TGTGCCAGCAGGAAGAGCACAGATACGCAGTATTTT. It encodes CASRKSTDTQYF.

The rearrangement uses TRBV4-1 and TRBJ2-3, with D perhaps TRBD1 (6 bases). Trimming shortened V by 2 bases and J by 2 bases, and 17 bases separated the two germline ends. This CDR3 spans 17 amino acids. From germline, CDR1 is MGHRA and CDR2 YSYEKL. CDR3 in amino acids: CASSQTGFDTVTDTQYF. CDR3 nucleotide sequence: TGCGCCAGCAGCCAAACAGGGTTCGACACGGTCACAGATACGCAGTATTTT.

The rearrangement links TRBV7-8 to TRBJ2-3; D not resolved. Trimming took 5 bases from V and 2 from J, leaving 11 bases between them. This CDR3 is built from 14 residues. Germline V lookup: CDR1 SGHVS, CDR2 FQNEAQ. The CDR3 region has the DNA TGTGCCAGCAGCCCAGAAGCCTTCACAGATACGCAGTATTTT. Protein product: CASSPEAFTDTQYF.

J is TRBJ2-7 and V is TRBV28; D is possibly TRBD1 or TRBD2 (5 bases each). The V gene lost 6 bases and the J gene lost 0 bases, with 15 bases spanning the gap. This CDR3 region has 15 residues. Per the germline V gene, CDR1 is MDHEN and CDR2 is SYDVKM. In DNA, the CDR3 is TGTGCCAGCAGCCGTTCCGGGACGTACTCCTACGAGCAGTACTTC. This sequence encodes CASSRSGTYSYEQYF. Based on the CDR3 plus reference TRBV28 and TRBJ2-7, the full variable domain is DVKVTQSSRYLVKRTGEKVFLECVQDMDHENMFWYRQDPGLGLRLIYFSYDVKMKEKGDIPEGYSVSREKKERFSLILESASTNQTSMYLCASSRSGTYSYEQYFGPGTRLTVT.

This sequence joins TRBV25-1 and TRBJ2-5; D gene uncertain. Germline V CDR1 and CDR2: MGHDK, SYGVNS. The CDR3 has 10 residues. V was cut by 2 bases and J by 5 bases, with 0 bases left in between. This CDR3 reads CASSEETQYF. The CDR3 DNA reads as TGTGCCAGCAGTGAAGAGACCCAGTACTTC.

The chain couples TRBV28 to TRBJ1-6; TRBD1 might be the D (5 bases). The ends were cut back, 4 bases at V and 10 bases at J, with 14 bases in the middle. Germline V gene data show CDR1 as MDHEN and CDR2 as SYDVKM. The CDR3 consists of 14 residues. In DNA, the CDR3 is TGTGCCAGCAGTTCCCAGGGTGGCTGGTCACCCCTCCACTTT. Residues: CASSSQGGWSPLHF.

The chain combines TRBV2 with TRBJ2-1, with TRBD2 matching over 8 bases. The junction had 2 bases not matched to a gene; V was cut back by 6 bases and J by 10 bases. The germline V gene encodes CDR1 SNHLY and CDR2 FYNNEI. The length of the CDR3 is 11 residues. The CDR3 loop is CASSRLAEQFF. The CDR3 DNA follows: TGTGCCAGCAGCCGACTAGCGGAGCAGTTCTTC.

The V call is TRBV5-6, the J call TRBJ2-7; TRBD1 agrees at 8 bases. The CDR3 runs to 14 residues. Germline CDR1 reads SGHDT; CDR2 reads YYEEEE. The V and J ends lost 4 bases and 11 bases, in that order; junction bases with no gene match: 14. This CDR3 is CASSIGTGTLKEYF. CDR3 DNA: TGTGCCAGCAGCATAGGGACAGGTACCCTTAAGGAGTACTTC. The whole variable domain, filled in from reference TRBV5-6 and TRBJ2-7, reads DAGVTQSPTHLIKTRGQQVTLRCSPKSGHDTVSWYQQALGQGPQFIFQYYEEEERQRGNFPDRFSGHQFPNYSSELNVNALLLGDSALYLCASSIGTGTLKEYFGPGTRLTVT.

A word on this clone: Mismatch with germline at one junction end may stem from a read error. This chain connects TRBV11-3 to TRBJ2-2, with 8 bases that match TRBD2. The CDR3 has 15 residues. Germline V gives CDR1 SGHNT, CDR2 YENEEA. CDR3 in amino acids: CASRLAGRNTGELFF. DNA of the CDR3: TGTGCCAGCAGATTAGCGGGGCGGAACACCGGGGAGCTGTTTTTT.

The chain combines TRBV2 with TRBJ1-1; possible D gene TRBD1, 5 bases. The V and J ends lost 5 bases and 7 bases respectively, with 14 bases between them. Germline V gene lookup returns CDR1 SNHLY and CDR2 FYNNEI. CDR3 size: 13 residues. The DNA of the CDR3 is TGTGCCAGCAGTCCCCGGGGGACGGATGAAGCTTTCTTT. Protein product: CASSPRGTDEAFF.

In nucleotides, the CDR3 is TGTGCCAGCAGCCCCGGACAGGGGGCCACTTATAGCAATCAGCCCCAGCATTTT. This codes for CASSPGQGATYSNQPQHF. V usage is TRBV7-8 and J usage is TRBJ1-5; 11 bases align to TRBD1. V lost 5 bases, J lost 0 bases, and 9 bases stayed unmatched. The CDR3 covers 18 residues. Germline V CDR1 and CDR2: SGHVS, FQNEAQ.

This rearrangement joins TRBV5-1 to TRBJ2-1; 15 bases fit TRBD2. CDR1 is SGHRS, CDR2 YFSETQ, per germline. V trimming: 4 bases; J trimming: 5 bases; junction bases outside the gene matches: 10. The CDR3 runs to 18 residues. CDR3 bases: TGCGCCAGCAGCCCGCTAGGACTAGCGGGGGGGCTCGACAATGAGCAGTTCTTC. Amino acids: CASSPLGLAGGLDNEQFF.